This entry concerns a single T cell receptor beta chain. Its antigen is unidentified. These data come from a study of lymphopenia after photon versus proton radiotherapy. The study, taken as a whole, reports: Post-nadir TCR diversity decline inversely tracked overall survival among those who died. Authors raise, but do not show, better survival with proton therapy. Relative stability marked proton patients; photon patients lost diversity and naive cells.

The protocol was immunoSEQ multiplex PCR, while the TCRdb copy is restricted to in-frame clones and leaves out a portion. In the table there are more than 4,000 clones, around 88% of which are singletons. Trimming removed 4 bases from V and 5 bases from J; junction bases left unmatched: 6. The germline gives CDR1 LGHNA, CDR2 YNFKEQ. The CDR3 sequence is 15 residues long. This chain joins TRBV4-2 and TRBJ1-2, with 11 bases fitting TRBD1. The origin of this receptor is a man older than 75 with cholangiocarcinoma. Sequencing was performed on peripheral blood, taken from a patient treated with photon-based radiotherapy. CDR3 nucleotides: TGTGCCAGCAGCCCTGGACAGGGGGCGGTGTATGGCTACACCTTC. Translating gives CASSPGQGAVYGYTF.